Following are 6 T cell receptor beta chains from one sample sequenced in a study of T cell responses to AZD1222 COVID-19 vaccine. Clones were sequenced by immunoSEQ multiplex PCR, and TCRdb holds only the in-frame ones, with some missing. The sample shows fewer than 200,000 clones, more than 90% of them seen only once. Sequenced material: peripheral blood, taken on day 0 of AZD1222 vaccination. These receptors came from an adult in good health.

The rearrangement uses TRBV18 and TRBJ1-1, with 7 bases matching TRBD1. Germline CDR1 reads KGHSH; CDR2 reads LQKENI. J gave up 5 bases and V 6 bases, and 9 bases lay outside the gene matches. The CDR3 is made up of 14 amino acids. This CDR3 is CASSPDRTGTEAFF. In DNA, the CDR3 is TGTGCCAGCTCTCCGGACAGGACGGGGACTGAAGCTTTCTTT.

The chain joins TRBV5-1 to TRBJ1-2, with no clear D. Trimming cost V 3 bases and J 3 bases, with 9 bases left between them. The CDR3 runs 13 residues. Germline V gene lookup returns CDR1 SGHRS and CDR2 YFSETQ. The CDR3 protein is CASSSDIYYGYTF. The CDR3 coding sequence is TGCGCCAGCAGCTCCGACATCTACTATGGCTACACCTTC.

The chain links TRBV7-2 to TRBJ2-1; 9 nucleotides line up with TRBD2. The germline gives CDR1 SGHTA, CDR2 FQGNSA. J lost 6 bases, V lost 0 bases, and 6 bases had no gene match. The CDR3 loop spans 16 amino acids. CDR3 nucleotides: TGTGCCAGCAGCTTAGCGGGGCTAGCGGGGACCAATGAGCAGTTCTTC. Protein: CASSLAGLAGTNEQFF. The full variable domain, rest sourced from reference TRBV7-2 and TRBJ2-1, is GAGVSQSPSNKVTEKGKDVELRCDPISGHTALYWYRQSLGQGLEFLIYFQGNSAPDKSGLPSDRFSAERTGGSVSTLTIQRTQQEDSAVYLCASSLAGLAGTNEQFFGPGTRLTVL.

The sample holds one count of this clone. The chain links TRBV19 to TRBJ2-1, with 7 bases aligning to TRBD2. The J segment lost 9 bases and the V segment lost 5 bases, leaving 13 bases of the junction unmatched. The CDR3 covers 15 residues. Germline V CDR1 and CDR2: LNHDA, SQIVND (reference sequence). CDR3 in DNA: TGTGCCAGTAGTCCTGGGACTAATCCTTTCAGTGAGCAGTTCTTC. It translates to CASSPGTNPFSEQFF.

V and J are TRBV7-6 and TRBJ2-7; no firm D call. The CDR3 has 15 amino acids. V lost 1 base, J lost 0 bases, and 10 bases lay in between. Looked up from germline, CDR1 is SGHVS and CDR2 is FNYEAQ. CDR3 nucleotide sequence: TGTGCCAGCAGCTTAGAGCTCACAAGCTCCTACGAGCAGTACTTC. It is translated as CASSLELTSSYEQYF.

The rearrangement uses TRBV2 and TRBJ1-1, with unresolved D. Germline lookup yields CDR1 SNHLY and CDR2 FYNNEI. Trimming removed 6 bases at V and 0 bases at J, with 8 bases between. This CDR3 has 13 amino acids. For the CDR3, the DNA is TGTGCCAGCAGCGCACTACTGAACACTGAAGCTTTCTTT. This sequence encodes CASSALLNTEAFF.